The TCR beta chain described here comes from a study of T cell responses to AZD1222 COVID-19 vaccine. Study observations and caveats: A mostly white British donor set with more females was recruited, and clonal diversity was possibly underestimated.

Remarks on this clone: As yet, its antigen is unknown.

This CDR3 contains 14 residues. Germline V gene data show CDR1 as MNHEY and CDR2 as SVGAGI. Between the trimmed V and J ends, which lost 6 bases and 4 bases, there was a span of 15 bases. The repertoire was sequenced with immunoSEQ multiplex PCR; TCRdb's copy has only in-frame clones and lacks some. The sample lists under 150,000 clones, 92% seen once, with approximately 1% in the top ten. Source: peripheral blood, taken on day 0 of AZD1222 vaccination. The chain joins TRBV6-5 to TRBJ1-2, with TRBD1 as a possible D gene (5 bases). This sequence was found in an adult in good health. CDR3 amino acids: CASSPRRGTYGYTF. The DNA for the CDR3 is TGTGCCAGCAGCCCGAGGAGAGGGACCTATGGCTACACCTTC.